The text below deals with one T cell receptor (beta chain). This clone was counted only a few times. Its antigen remains unidentified. The record has no base qualities; no much larger clone is one base away. The donors were included in the validation cohort of approximately 130 subjects, a group kept apart from the roughly 670-subject first cohort. This sample is part of a study of cytomegalovirus exposure and HLA in healthy donors (dated by TCRdb to about 2017). Broadly, across the study: The 500 to 700 repertoires of the first cohort and the roughly 110 validation repertoires were produced on the same platform, according to a later analysis. The study aimed to test whether cataloging public T cell receptors could reveal signatures of past pathogen exposure. To predict cytomegalovirus infection status, the study combined high-throughput TCR immunosequencing, statistical association of individual TCRs with disease status, and machine learning. In addition to the first cohort of 650 to 750 subjects, a separate validation cohort of over 90 different subjects was used. Broader findings and caveats from the paper: Subsequent analysis determined that TCRs grouped into clusters in the first cohort also showed a tendency toward co-occurrence across the 120 validation repertoires, and approximately 94% of cluster scores exceeded 0. In the study, some 160 TCR beta chains were listed as associated with cytomegalovirus. While some public TCRs were present in many individuals, most TCR sequences turned up only very rarely across donors. Three of the identified cytomegalovirus-associated TCR beta chains were confirmed in vitro to be specific for cytomegalovirus antigens. According to the authors, the approach could potentially be generalized to other disease states and immunological phenotypes. A later analysis had no HLA typing for the validation cohort, so co-occurrence there was scored across all 110 or so repertoires. The classifier was reported to diagnose cytomegalovirus status with high specificity and sensitivity in both the original cohort and the validation cohort.

CDR1 and CDR2, looked up from the germline V gene, are ENHRY and SYGVKD. The CDR3, from cysteine to phenylalanine, totals 12 residues. The read is trimmed to its CDR3 DNA, 36 bases read in frame from base 1. V is shortened by 6 bases, J by 3 bases, and the region joining them spans 9 bases. The library was built by means of the immunoSEQ multiplex PCR assay. The study's processing was this. A statistical classification framework was developed to diagnose cytomegalovirus status using the catalog of TCR beta chain sequences. The table was pulled from immuneACCESS by TCRdb, which kept in-frame rearrangements only. Such tables lose some clones; where checked, under half of the loss comes from unresolved V genes, and the rest has no known cause. That table furnishes V, J and clone size, whereas the DNA furnished D and trimming. The sample includes hundreds of thousands of clones, with around four fifths observed a single time. Roughly 6% of the sample belongs to the ten largest clones.

This sequence uses TRBV10-3 and TRBJ2-7; too little of a D gene remains to name it. The receptor's source is a woman between 18 and 29 years old in good health and CMV-seronegative. Sequencing was performed on PBMCs. The CDR3 region reads CAISTDLYEQYF. The sequenced DNA: TGTGCCATCAGCACCGATCTCTACGAGCAGTACTTC.